A single sample gave rise to the 15 T cell receptor beta chains below, sequenced in a study of cytomegalovirus exposure and HLA in healthy donors. Sequencing used immunoSEQ multiplex PCR; TCRdb keeps in-frame clones, though not all of them. Seen here are around 65,000 clones, 80% to 95% observed once, and the top ten hold roughly 5.2%. Sequenced sample: PBMCs. Source of these receptors: a man aged 18-30 years in good health and CMV-seropositive.

The rearrangement joins TRBV6-1 to TRBJ2-1, with D unresolved. The CDR3 covers 11 residues. Germline CDR1 reads MNHNS; CDR2 reads SASEGT. V dropped 5 bases and J dropped 7 bases, with 6 bases sitting between them. The CDR3 spells CASSKQNEQFF. CDR3 in DNA: TGTGCCAGCAGTAAACAAAATGAGCAGTTCTTC.

The rearrangement links TRBV7-9 to TRBJ2-1; possible D gene TRBD2, 7 bases. Germline assignment: CDR1 SEHNR and CDR2 FQNEAQ (reference sequence). The CDR3 consists of 15 residues. Trimming took off 5 bases at V and 5 bases at J, with 16 bases between the two ends. Here the CDR3 DNA reads TGTGCCAGCAGCCTGGGGGCGGGAGTCGACAATGAGCAGTTCTTC. Its protein product is CASSLGAGVDNEQFF. The variable domain in full, completed from reference TRBV7-9 and TRBJ2-1, reads DTGVSQNPRHKITKRGQNVTFRCDPISEHNRLYWYRQTLGQGPEFLTYFQNEAQLEKSRLLSDRFSAERPKGSFSTLEIQRTEQGDSAMYLCASSLGAGVDNEQFFGPGTRLTVL.

V and J are TRBV6-1 and TRBJ1-4; no definite D call. CDR3 length equals 15 residues. Germline lookup yields CDR1 MNHNS and CDR2 SASEGT. Trimming left V 6 bases short and J 1 base short, with 12 bases between. Written as DNA, the CDR3 is TGTGCCAGCAGGAACTATACGGTAACTAATGAAAAACTGTTTTTT. Translating gives CASRNYTVTNEKLFF.

The J gene is TRBJ2-7, the V gene TRBV13; tentative D call: TRBD2 (5 bases). CDR1 is PRHDT and CDR2 is FYEKMQ in the germline V gene (reference sequence). The CDR3 has 13 residues. V was pared by 5 bases and J by 5 bases, with 13 bases between. In DNA form, the CDR3 reads TGTGCCAGCAGCAGGAGGAGGTTAGACGAGCAGTACTTC. This codes for CASSRRRLDEQYF.

This clone was recorded once. This chain uses TRBV9 with TRBJ2-5; 8 nucleotides agree with TRBD1. CDR3 length: 15 amino acids. Looked up from germline, CDR1 is SGDLS and CDR2 is YYNGEE. After removal of 0 bases from V and 5 bases from J, the junction contained 6 bases not matched to a gene. The DNA of the CDR3 is TGTGCCAGCAGCGTAGGGCAGGGGGCCGGTGAGACCCAGTACTTC. Amino acids: CASSVGQGAGETQYF.

The rearrangement joins TRBV7-9 to TRBJ2-7, with D possibly being TRBD2 (6 bases). The CDR3 extends over 14 amino acids. V was clipped by 4 bases and J by 1 base, with 11 bases between them. Per the germline V gene, CDR1 is SEHNR and CDR2 is FQNEAQ (reference sequence). In DNA, the CDR3 is TGTGCCAGCAGCTCGGGGGACGCTTCCTACGAGCAGTACTTC. This encodes CASSSGDASYEQYF.

The chain combines TRBV5-1 with TRBJ2-1; D gene ambiguous. The ends were cut back, 0 bases at V and 9 bases at J, with 16 bases in the middle. CDR3 size: 15 residues. Germline loops: CDR1 SGHRS, CDR2 YFSETQ. The DNA of the CDR3 is TGCGCCAGCAGCTTGGCCCGGTCTCGGGTCGGTGAGCAGTTCTTC. Translated, it gives CASSLARSRVGEQFF.

V is TRBV5-6 and J is TRBJ2-5; tentatively, D is TRBD1 (6 bases). Trimming removed 4 bases from V and 0 bases from J, with 19 bases in between. Germline loops: CDR1 SGHDT, CDR2 YYEEEE. The CDR3 has 17 residues. CDR3 DNA sequence: TGTGCCAGCAGCCTGGCATTTACAGGGACCTACCAAGAGACCCAGTACTTC. Translating gives CASSLAFTGTYQETQYF.

The V gene is TRBV7-2, the J gene TRBJ2-1; D might be TRBD1 (5 bases). The CDR3 consists of 14 residues. The V end was cut by 5 bases, the J end by 4 bases, with 12 bases between. Germline CDR1 reads SGHTA; CDR2 reads FQGNSA. CDR3 sequence: CASSPGPGYNEQFF. The CDR3 nucleotides read TGTGCCAGCAGCCCAGGGCCGGGTTACAATGAGCAGTTCTTC.

A remark on this clone: Other DNA sequences in this sample translate to the same CDR3. This chain connects TRBV7-2 to TRBJ1-2; a weak D match, TRBD1 (6 bases). Per the germline V gene, CDR1 is SGHTA and CDR2 is FQGNSA. This CDR3 is built from 14 residues. Trimming removed 4 bases at V and 8 bases at J, with 17 bases between. CDR3 in amino acids: CASSSRWTAEGYTF. The CDR3 nucleotides are TGTGCCAGCAGCTCCCGATGGACAGCAGAAGGCTACACCTTC.

The V call is TRBV6-6, the J call TRBJ2-2; weak D call: TRBD1 (5 bases). With 7 bases removed from V and 0 bases from J, the gap between germline ends came to 15 bases. CDR1 is MNHNY and CDR2 is SVGAGI in the germline V gene (reference sequence). This CDR3 is 16 amino acids long. CDR3 in DNA: TGTGCCAGCAAGGGGATCAGGGCGTCGAACACCGGGGAGCTGTTTTTT. This encodes CASKGIRASNTGELFF.

The chain has TRBV5-1 and TRBJ2-7, with 11 bases matching TRBD2. This CDR3 is built from 19 residues. CDR1 and CDR2 (germline): SGHRS, YFSETQ. V shed 0 bases, J shed 3 bases, and the junction held 14 bases outside the gene matches. CDR3 in DNA: TGCGCCAGCAGCTTGGCCCCCGGGACTAGCGGAACGAAGGTCTACGAGCAGTACTTC. Translation gives CASSLAPGTSGTKVYEQYF.

V is TRBV5-6 and J is TRBJ2-5; 10 bases align to TRBD2. The CDR3 sequence is 16 residues long. J was trimmed by 5 bases and V by 4 bases; bases with no gene match: 11. Looked up from germline, CDR1 is SGHDT and CDR2 is YYEEEE. The CDR3 region has the DNA TGTGCCAGCAGCGGCGCGGAGCGGGAGGGCCCGGAGACCCAGTACTTC. Its translation is CASSGAEREGPETQYF.

This sequence joins TRBV25-1 and TRBJ2-2; TRBD1 might be the D (6 bases). The germline V and J ends were trimmed by 3 bases and 4 bases, with 15 bases remaining between them. The CDR3 loop spans 16 amino acids. In germline, CDR1 is MGHDK, CDR2 SYGVNS. The CDR3 bases are TGTGCCAGCAGTGACCGGGCCAAACAGGGCACCGGGGAGCTGTTTTTT. The encoded protein is CASSDRAKQGTGELFF. Together with reference TRBV25-1 and TRBJ2-2, the CDR3 gives the full variable domain: EADIYQTPRYLVIGTGKKITLECSQTMGHDKMYWYQQDPGMELHLIHYSYGVNSTEKGDLSSESTVSRIRTEHFPLTLESARPSHTSQYLCASSDRAKQGTGELFFGEGSRLTVL.

A few counts support this clone. The chain employs TRBV25-1 and TRBJ2-7; perhaps TRBD2 as D (5 bases). This CDR3 is 13 amino acids long. CDR1 and CDR2 (germline): MGHDK, SYGVNS. V was pared by 1 base and J by 6 bases, with 10 bases between. The CDR3 is CASSEFGGSEQYF. DNA of the CDR3: TGTGCCAGCAGTGAATTCGGAGGTTCCGAGCAGTACTTC.